Below are 8 T cell receptor beta chains sequenced from a single sample in a study of blood T cell repertoires in COVID-19. Using immunoSEQ multiplex PCR, the repertoire was profiled, and TCRdb retains in-frame clones only, with some absent. This sample has some 400,000 clones; around nine tenths occur once, and the top ten carry around 3%. The material sequenced was peripheral blood. Every receptor here comes from a human donor in a cohort sampled during active COVID-19.

V is TRBV3-1 (or the pseudogene TRBV3-2) and J is TRBJ2-2; the D gene is possibly TRBD1 (6 bases). Trimming cost V 3 bases and J 3 bases, with 8 bases left between them. CDR1 and CDR2 from the germline V gene are LGHDT and YNNKEL (reference sequence). The CDR3 length is 14 residues. The CDR3 reads CASSQAGDTGELFF. The CDR3 DNA follows: TGTGCCAGCAGCCAGGCAGGGGACACCGGGGAGCTGTTTTTT.

CDR3 bases: TGTGCCAGCAGCCAGGGGACTAGCGGTTTCTACGAGCAGTACTTC. The encoded protein is CASSQGTSGFYEQYF. This chain connects TRBV4-2 to TRBJ2-7; TRBD2 matches at 11 bases. This CDR3 spans 15 amino acids. After removal of 3 bases from V and 3 bases from J, the junction contained 4 bases not matched to a gene. Germline CDR1 reads LGHNA; CDR2 reads YNFKEQ.

The CDR3 reads CASSYQGAYEQYF. The CDR3, as DNA: TGTGCCAGCAGTTATCAGGGGGCCTACGAGCAGTACTTC. This rearrangement joins TRBV12-3 or TRBV12-4 to TRBJ2-7, with TRBD1 matching 7 bases. The CDR3 loop spans 13 amino acids. V lost 4 bases, J lost 2 bases, and 2 bases stayed unmatched.

V usage is TRBV6-2 or TRBV6-3 and J usage is TRBJ2-2; TRBD1 might be the D (6 bases). Trimming shortened V by 6 bases and J by 0 bases, and 14 bases separated the two germline ends. The CDR3 runs 16 residues. Germline values: CDR1 MNHEY, CDR2 SVGEGT. CDR3 coding DNA: TGTGCCAGCAGCCCTTACTGGACAGCGAACACCGGGGAGCTGTTTTTT. Amino acid sequence: CASSPYWTANTGELFF.

The chain links TRBV2 to TRBJ2-7; a possible D gene is TRBD2 (5 bases). Germline V gene data show CDR1 as SNHLY and CDR2 as FYNNEI. The CDR3 extends over 13 amino acids. Trimming pared 4 bases from V and 0 bases from J, leaving 7 bases between. The CDR3: CASSASLSYEQYF. Written as DNA, the CDR3 is TGTGCCAGCAGTGCTAGCCTCTCCTACGAGCAGTACTTC.

This sequence joins TRBV28 and TRBJ2-1, with D hard to call. The CDR3 runs 13 residues. Trimming took 3 bases from V and 2 from J, leaving 5 bases between them. Germline V gene sequence: CDR1 MDHEN, CDR2 SYDVKM. CDR3 nucleotide sequence: TGTGCCAGCAGTTTCCAGACCTACAATGAGCAGTTCTTC. It specifies CASSFQTYNEQFF. The complete variable domain, with remaining parts taken from reference TRBV28 and TRBJ2-1, reads DVKVTQSSRYLVKRTGEKVFLECVQDMDHENMFWYRQDPGLGLRLIYFSYDVKMKEKGDIPEGYSVSREKKERFSLILESASTNQTSMYLCASSFQTYNEQFFGPGTRLTVL.

The V and J genes are TRBV30 and TRBJ2-3; 8 nucleotides align to TRBD2. CDR1 and CDR2 (germline): GTSNPN, SVGIG (reference sequence). The V and J ends lost 5 bases and 4 bases, in that order; junction bases with no gene match: 11. There are 15 residues in the CDR3. CDR3 DNA: TGTGCCTGGGCCCCAACGGGAGGGCCGTCAGATACGCAGTATTTT. Protein: CAWAPTGGPSDTQYF.

This clone came up a few times. Other DNA sequences in this sample translate to the same CDR3. This sequence joins TRBV2 and TRBJ2-3; 10 bases are shared with TRBD1. The CDR3 is made up of 14 amino acids. Germline V CDR1 and CDR2: SNHLY, FYNNEI. V was clipped by 6 bases and J by 4 bases; unmatched bases: 4. The CDR3 reads CASSPDRGADTQYF. The CDR3 region has the DNA TGTGCCAGCAGCCCGGACAGGGGGGCAGATACGCAGTATTTT.